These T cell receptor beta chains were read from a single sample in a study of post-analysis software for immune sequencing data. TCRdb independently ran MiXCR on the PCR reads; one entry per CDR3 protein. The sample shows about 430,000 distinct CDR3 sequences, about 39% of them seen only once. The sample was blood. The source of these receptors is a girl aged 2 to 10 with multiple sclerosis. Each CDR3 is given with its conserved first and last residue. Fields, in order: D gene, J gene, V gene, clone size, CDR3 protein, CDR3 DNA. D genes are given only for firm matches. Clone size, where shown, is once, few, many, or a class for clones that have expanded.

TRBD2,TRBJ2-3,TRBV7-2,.,CASSLARAGGTDTQYF,TGTGCCAGCAGCTTAGCGCGAGCGGGGGGCACAGATACGCAGTATTTT
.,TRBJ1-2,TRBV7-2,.,CASSLRDTNYGYTF,TGTGCCAGCAGCTTACGGGACACTAACTATGGCTACACCTTC
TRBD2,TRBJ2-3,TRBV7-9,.,CAGSDTGTSGADTQYF,TGTGCCGGCAGCGACACCGGGACTAGCGGAGCAGATACGCAGTATTTT
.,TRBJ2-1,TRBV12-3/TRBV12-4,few,CASTHMGRSSYNEQFF,TGTGCCAGCACCCATATGGGCAGGTCCTCCTACAATGAGCAGTTCTTC
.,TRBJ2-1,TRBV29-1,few,CSVSRPDNEQFF,TGCAGCGTTTCAAGGCCAGACAATGAGCAGTTCTTC
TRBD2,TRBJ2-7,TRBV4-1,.,CASSQESRGGAYEQYF,TGCGCCAGCAGCCAAGAGAGTCGTGGGGGGGCCTACGAGCAGTACTTC
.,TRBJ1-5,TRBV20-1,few,CSALPVGQPQHF,TGCAGTGCGCTCCCGGTCGGCCAGCCCCAGCATTTT
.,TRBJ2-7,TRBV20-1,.,CSAYRAYEQYF,TGCAGCGCCTACAGGGCCTACGAGCAGTACTTC
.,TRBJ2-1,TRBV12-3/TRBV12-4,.,CASSLRVYSEQFF,TGTGCCAGCAGTCTGCGGGTTTACTCTGAGCAGTTCTTC
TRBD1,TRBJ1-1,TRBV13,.,CASSEQGGPMNTEAFF,TGTGCCAGCAGCGAACAGGGGGGCCCCATGAACACTGAAGCTTTCTTT
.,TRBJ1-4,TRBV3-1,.,CASSPLGTATNEKLFF,TGTGCCAGCAGCCCGCTCGGGACCGCAACTAATGAAAAACTGTTTTTT
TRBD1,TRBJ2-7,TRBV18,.,CASSYQGGQGIDEQYF,TGTGCCAGCTCTTACCAGGGGGGACAGGGGATTGACGAGCAGTACTTC
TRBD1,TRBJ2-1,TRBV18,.,CASSSTPGQTYNEQFF,TGTGCCAGCTCAAGTACGCCGGGACAGACGTACAATGAGCAGTTCTTC
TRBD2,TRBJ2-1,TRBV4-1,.,CASSQDGRTSAILYNEQFF,TGCGCCAGCAGCCAAGATGGAAGGACTAGCGCAATTTTGTACAATGAGCAGTTCTTC
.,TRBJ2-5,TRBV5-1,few,CASSLASANQETQYF,TGCGCCAGCAGCTTGGCCTCGGCAAACCAAGAGACCCAGTACTTC
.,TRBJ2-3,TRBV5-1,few,CASSLGSYLPLSTDTQYF,TGCGCCAGCAGCTTAGGGAGTTATCTCCCCCTTAGCACAGATACGCAGTATTTT
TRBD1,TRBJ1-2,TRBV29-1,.,CSVDYRGSDGYTF,TGCAGCGTTGACTACAGGGGATCAGATGGCTACACCTTC
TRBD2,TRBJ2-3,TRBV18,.,CASSPGGRTTDTQYF,TGTGCCAGCTCACCAGGCGGGAGGACCACAGATACGCAGTATTTT
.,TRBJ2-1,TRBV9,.,CASSVGRDRNEQFF,TGTGCCAGCAGCGTAGGCCGGGACCGCAATGAGCAGTTCTTC
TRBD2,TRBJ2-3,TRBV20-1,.,CSAPRTSGPSDTQYF,TGCAGTGCTCCCCGGACTAGCGGACCCTCCGATACGCAGTATTTT
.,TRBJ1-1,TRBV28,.,CASTLQPNTEAFF,TGTGCCAGCACCCTTCAGCCGAACACTGAAGCTTTCTTT
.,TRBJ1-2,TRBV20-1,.,CSARQQGSLYYGYTF,TGCAGTGCTAGGCAACAGGGCAGCTTATACTATGGCTACACCTTC
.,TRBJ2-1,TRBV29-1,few,CSAYDSVGEQFF,TGCAGCGCCTACGATTCGGTAGGTGAGCAGTTCTTC
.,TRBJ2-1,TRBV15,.,CATRLPPYNEQFF,TGTGCCACCAGGCTACCCCCCTACAATGAGCAGTTCTTC
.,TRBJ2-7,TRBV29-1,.,CSVVTQSYEQYF,TGCAGCGTTGTAACGCAGTCCTACGAGCAGTACTTC
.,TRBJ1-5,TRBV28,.,CASSPGELSNQPQHF,TGTGCCAGCAGCCCCGGAGAACTTAGCAATCAGCCCCAGCATTTT
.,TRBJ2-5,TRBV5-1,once,CASSLAGAVKETQYF,TGCGCCAGCAGCTTGGCGGGAGCCGTAAAAGAGACCCAGTACTTC
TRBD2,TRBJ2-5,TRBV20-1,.,CSASTSGRPGETQYF,TGCAGTGCTAGCACTAGCGGGAGGCCGGGGGAGACCCAGTACTTC
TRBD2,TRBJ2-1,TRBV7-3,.,CASSPETSGRALPFDNEQFF,TGTGCCAGCAGCCCCGAGACTAGCGGGAGGGCCCTTCCCTTTGACAATGAGCAGTTCTTC
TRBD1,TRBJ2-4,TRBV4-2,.,CASSQDATGGNIQYF,TGTGCCAGCAGCCAAGATGCGACAGGGGGTAACATTCAGTACTTC
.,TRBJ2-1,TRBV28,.,CASKNGLSYNEQFF,TGTGCCAGCAAAAACGGCCTCTCCTACAATGAGCAGTTCTTC
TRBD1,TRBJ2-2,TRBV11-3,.,CASTAGTGGPWDTGELFF,TGTGCCAGCACCGCCGGGACAGGGGGCCCTTGGGACACCGGGGAGCTGTTTTTT
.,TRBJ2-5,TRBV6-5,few,CASSYSVRTSEETQYF,TGTGCCAGCAGTTACTCGGTTCGAACGTCAGAAGAGACCCAGTACTTC
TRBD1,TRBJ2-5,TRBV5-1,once,CASGPDPTGNGAQETQYF,TGCGCCAGCGGCCCGGACCCGACAGGGAATGGGGCACAAGAGACCCAGTACTTC
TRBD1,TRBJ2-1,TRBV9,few,CASSLQDRAINEQFF,TGTGCCAGCAGCTTGCAGGACAGGGCGATCAATGAGCAGTTCTTC
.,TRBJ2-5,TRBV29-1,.,CSVEYRETQYF,TGCAGCGTTGAATATCGAGAGACCCAGTACTTC
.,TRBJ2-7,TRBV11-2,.,CASSYRDGAYEQYF,TGTGCCAGCAGCTACCGGGACGGAGCCTACGAGCAGTACTTC
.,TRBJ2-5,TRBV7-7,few,CASSLVREETQYF,TGTGCTAGCAGCTTGGTCAGGGAAGAGACCCAGTACTTC
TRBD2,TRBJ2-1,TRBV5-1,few,CASQAGGSYNEQFF,TGCGCCAGCCAAGCGGGGGGCTCCTACAATGAGCAGTTCTTC
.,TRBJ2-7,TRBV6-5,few,CASSYSGPGGEGYEQYF,TGTGCCAGCAGTTACTCGGGGCCCGGGGGCGAAGGCTACGAGCAGTACTTC
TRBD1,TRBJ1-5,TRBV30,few,CAWSRDRPSSNQPQHF,TGTGCCTGGAGTCGGGACAGACCATCTAGCAATCAGCCCCAGCATTTT
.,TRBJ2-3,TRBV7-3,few,CASSSDTGNTQYF,TGTGCCAGCAGCTCGGATACAGGGAATACGCAGTATTTT
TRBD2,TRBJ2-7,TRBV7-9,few,CASSSATSGNYEQYF,TGTGCCAGCAGCTCTGCGACTAGCGGTAACTACGAGCAGTACTTC
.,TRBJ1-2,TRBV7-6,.,CASSLGPAGPYGYTF,TGTGCCAGCAGCTTGGGGCCCGCAGGGCCCTATGGCTACACCTTC
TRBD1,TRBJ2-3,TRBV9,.,CASSVGKTQGARDTQYF,TGTGCCAGCAGCGTAGGGAAGACACAGGGGGCTCGAGATACGCAGTATTTT
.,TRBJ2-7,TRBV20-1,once,CSARATTEGINEQYF,TGCAGTGCTAGAGCAACGACAGAGGGCATTAACGAGCAGTACTTC
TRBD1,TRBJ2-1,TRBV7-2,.,CASSLRYRGRDNEQFF,TGTGCCAGCAGCTTGAGATACAGGGGGCGCGACAATGAGCAGTTCTTC
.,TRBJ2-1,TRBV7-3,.,CASSLNTLYNEQFF,TGTGCCAGCAGCTTAAATACCTTATACAATGAGCAGTTCTTC
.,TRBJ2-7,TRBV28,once,CASSRDTFLTTYEQYF,TGTGCCAGCAGTCGGGACACATTCCTAACGACCTACGAGCAGTACTTC
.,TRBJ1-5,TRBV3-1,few,CASSQGGILGLTAPQHF,TGTGCCAGCAGCCAAGGAGGAATCCTGGGACTTACGGCGCCCCAGCATTTT
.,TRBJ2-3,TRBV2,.,CASSLVEWPGTDTQYF,TGTGCCAGCAGCTTGGTTGAGTGGCCTGGCACAGATACGCAGTATTTT